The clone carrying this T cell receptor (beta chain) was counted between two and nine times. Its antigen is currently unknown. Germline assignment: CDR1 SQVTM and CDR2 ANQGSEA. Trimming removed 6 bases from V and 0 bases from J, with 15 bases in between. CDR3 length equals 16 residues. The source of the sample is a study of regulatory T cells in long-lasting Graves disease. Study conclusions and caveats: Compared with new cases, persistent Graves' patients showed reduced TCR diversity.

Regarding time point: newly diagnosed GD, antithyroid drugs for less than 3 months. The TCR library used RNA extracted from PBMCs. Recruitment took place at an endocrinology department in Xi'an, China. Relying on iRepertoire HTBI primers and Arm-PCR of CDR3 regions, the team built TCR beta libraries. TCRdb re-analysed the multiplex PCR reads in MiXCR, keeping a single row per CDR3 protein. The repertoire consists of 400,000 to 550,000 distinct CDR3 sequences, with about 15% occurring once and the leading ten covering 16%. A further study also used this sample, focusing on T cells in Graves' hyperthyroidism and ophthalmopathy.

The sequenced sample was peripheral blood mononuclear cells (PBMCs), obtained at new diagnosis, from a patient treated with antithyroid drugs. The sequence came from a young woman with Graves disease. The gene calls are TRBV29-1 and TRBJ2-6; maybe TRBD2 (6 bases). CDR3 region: CSVGTFPSSGANVLTF. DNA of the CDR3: TGCAGCGTCGGGACTTTCCCTAGCTCTGGGGCCAACGTCCTGACTTTC.